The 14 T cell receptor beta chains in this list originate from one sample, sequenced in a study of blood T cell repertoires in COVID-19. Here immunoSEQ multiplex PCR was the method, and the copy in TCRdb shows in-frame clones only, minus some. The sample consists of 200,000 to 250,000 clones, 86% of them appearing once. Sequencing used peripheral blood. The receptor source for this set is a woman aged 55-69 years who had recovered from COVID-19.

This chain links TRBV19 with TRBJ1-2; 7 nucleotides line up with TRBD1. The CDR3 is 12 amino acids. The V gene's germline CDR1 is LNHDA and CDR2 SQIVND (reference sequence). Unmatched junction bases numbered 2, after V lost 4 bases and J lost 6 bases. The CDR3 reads CASSTDRDGYTF. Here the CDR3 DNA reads TGTGCCAGTAGTACCGACAGGGATGGCTACACCTTC.

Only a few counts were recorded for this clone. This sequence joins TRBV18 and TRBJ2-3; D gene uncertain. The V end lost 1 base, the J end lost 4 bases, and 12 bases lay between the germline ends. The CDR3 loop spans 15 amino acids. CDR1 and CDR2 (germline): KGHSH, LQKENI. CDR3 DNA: TGTGCCAGCTCACCACGGCCCTCTCAGGCAGATACGCAGTATTTT. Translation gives CASSPRPSQADTQYF.

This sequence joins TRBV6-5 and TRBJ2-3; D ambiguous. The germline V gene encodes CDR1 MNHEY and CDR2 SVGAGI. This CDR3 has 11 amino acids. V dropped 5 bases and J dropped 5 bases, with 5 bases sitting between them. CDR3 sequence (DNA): TGTGCCAGCAGTCTCCGAGATACGCAGTATTTT. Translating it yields CASSLRDTQYF.

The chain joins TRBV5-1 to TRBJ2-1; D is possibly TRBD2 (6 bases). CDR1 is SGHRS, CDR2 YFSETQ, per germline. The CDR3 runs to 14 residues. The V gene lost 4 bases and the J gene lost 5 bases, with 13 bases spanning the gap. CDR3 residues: CASSQEGPHNEQFF. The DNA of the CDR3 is TGCGCCAGCAGCCAGGAGGGACCTCACAATGAGCAGTTCTTC.

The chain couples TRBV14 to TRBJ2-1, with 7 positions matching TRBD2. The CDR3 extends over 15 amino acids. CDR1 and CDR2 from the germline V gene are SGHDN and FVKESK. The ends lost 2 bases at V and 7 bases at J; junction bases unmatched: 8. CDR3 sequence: CASSQYREGGNEQFF. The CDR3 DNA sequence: TGTGCCAGCAGCCAATACCGCGAGGGAGGGAATGAGCAGTTCTTC. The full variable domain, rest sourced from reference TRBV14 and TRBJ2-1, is EAGVTQFPSHSVIEKGQTVTLRCDPISGHDNLYWYRRVMGKEIKFLLHFVKESKQDESGMPNNRFLAERTGGTYSTLKVQPAELEDSGVYFCASSQYREGGNEQFFGPGTRLTVL.

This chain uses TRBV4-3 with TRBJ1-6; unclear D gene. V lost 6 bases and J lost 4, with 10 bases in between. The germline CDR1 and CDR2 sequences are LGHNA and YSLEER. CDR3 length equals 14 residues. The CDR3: CASRYELYNSPLHF. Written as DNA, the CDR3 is TGCGCCAGCAGATACGAGCTATATAATTCACCCCTCCACTTT.

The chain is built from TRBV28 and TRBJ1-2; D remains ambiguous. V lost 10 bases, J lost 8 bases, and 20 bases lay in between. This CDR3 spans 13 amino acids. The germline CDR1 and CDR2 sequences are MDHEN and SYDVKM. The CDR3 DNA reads TGTGCCATTCAAACTCGGGGATGGGTCGGCTACACCTTC. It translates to CAIQTRGWVGYTF.

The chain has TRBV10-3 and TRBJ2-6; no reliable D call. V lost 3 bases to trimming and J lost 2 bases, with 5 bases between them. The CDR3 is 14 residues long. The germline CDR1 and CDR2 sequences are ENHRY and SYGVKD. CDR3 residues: CAISDRAGANVLTF. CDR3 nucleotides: TGTGCCATCAGTGACCGGGCTGGGGCCAACGTCCTGACTTTC.

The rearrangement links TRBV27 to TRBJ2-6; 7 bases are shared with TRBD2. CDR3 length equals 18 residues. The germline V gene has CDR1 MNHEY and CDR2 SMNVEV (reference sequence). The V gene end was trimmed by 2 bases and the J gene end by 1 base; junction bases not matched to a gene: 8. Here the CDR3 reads CASSLTRLAASGANVLTF. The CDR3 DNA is TGTGCCAGCAGTTTAACCCGACTAGCTGCTTCTGGGGCCAACGTCCTGACTTTC.

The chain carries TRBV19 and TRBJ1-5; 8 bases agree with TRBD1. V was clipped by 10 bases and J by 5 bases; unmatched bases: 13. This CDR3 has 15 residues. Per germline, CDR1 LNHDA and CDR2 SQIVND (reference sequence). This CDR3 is CATSWGTGGDQPQHF. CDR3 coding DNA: TGTGCCACCTCGTGGGGAACAGGGGGAGATCAGCCCCAGCATTTT.

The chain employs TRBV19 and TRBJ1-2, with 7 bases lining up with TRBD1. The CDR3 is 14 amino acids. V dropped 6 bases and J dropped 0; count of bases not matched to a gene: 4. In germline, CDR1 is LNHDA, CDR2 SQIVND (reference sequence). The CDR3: CASRGQVPNYGYTF. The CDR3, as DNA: TGTGCCAGTAGAGGACAGGTCCCTAACTATGGCTACACCTTC. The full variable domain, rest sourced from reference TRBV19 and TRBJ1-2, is DGGITQSPKYLFRKEGQNVTLSCEQNLNHDAMYWYRQDPGQGLRLIYYSQIVNDFQKGDIAEGYSVSREKKESFPLTVTSAQKNPTAFYLCASRGQVPNYGYTFGSGTRLTVV.

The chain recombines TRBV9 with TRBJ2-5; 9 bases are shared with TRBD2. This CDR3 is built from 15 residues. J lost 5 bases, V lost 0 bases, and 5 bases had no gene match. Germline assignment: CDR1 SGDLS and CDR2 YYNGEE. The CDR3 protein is CASSVGGTSRETQYF. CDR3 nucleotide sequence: TGTGCCAGCAGCGTAGGCGGGACTAGCCGCGAGACCCAGTACTTC.

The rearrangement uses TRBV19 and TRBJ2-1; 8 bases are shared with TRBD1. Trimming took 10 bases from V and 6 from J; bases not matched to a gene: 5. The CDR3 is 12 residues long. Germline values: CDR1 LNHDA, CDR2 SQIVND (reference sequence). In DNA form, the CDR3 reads TGTGCCAATTTGGACAGGGTCAATGAGCAGTTCTTC. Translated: CANLDRVNEQFF.

The CDR3 DNA reads TGTGCCAGCAGCTCCGGGCCCCTAGGGGGCGAGCAGTACTTC. Its protein product is CASSSGPLGGEQYF. The gene calls are TRBV7-3 and TRBJ2-7; a possible D gene is TRBD1 (6 bases). CDR1 and CDR2 from the germline V gene are SGHTA and FQGTGA. V gave up 4 bases and J gave up 6 bases, with 16 bases separating them. The CDR3 has 14 residues.